Included here is one T cell receptor (beta chain) sequence, with context. There is no known antigen for this receptor. Base qualities are not recorded, but no much larger clone differs from it by a single base. After removal of 0 bases from V and 7 bases from J, the junction retains 11 bases not matched to a gene. Reading the germline V gene (reference sequence) gives CDR1 LGHDT and CDR2 YNNKEL. Measured from the cysteine to the phenylalanine, the CDR3 is 16 residues long. Only CDR3 DNA remains: 48 bases, in frame from the first base. This sample is drawn from a study of blood T cell repertoires in COVID-19 (dated by TCRdb to about 2020). Turning to the overall study: Samples covering the acute and convalescent phases of COVID-19 were provided by collaborators in the United States, Italy and Spain. Samples were obtained from the ongoing ImmuneRACE study (first 160 participants) and from 1,200 or so subjects provided by 6 global collaborators. HLA class I and class II types, where available, came from metadata supplied by the sample provider rather than from assay-based typing. Sample metadata almost always included a de-identified subject ID, COVID-19 status, age in years and sex. The dataset comprised deeply sampled blood TCRbeta repertoires from subjects exposed to, actively infected with, or recovered from COVID-19. The material from the prospective study consisted of cDNA or gDNA derived from T cells, B-cell-depleted T cells, or PBMCs. The repertoires were released in a freely available public database meant as a resource for research on the immune response to SARS-CoV-2.

What the study reported, not specific to this receptor: The amount of clinical and demographic metadata varied by source and participant and was provided uncurated.

Participants in the prospective study were aged about 18 to 95 years, lived in 20 to 25 United States geographic areas, and enrolled through a virtual design. In the prospective study, cohorts were assigned on the basis of participant-reported clinical history obtained from a screening survey and a study questionnaire. ImmuneRACE Cohort 3 recovered participants were defined by two consecutive negative NP/OP PCR tests, healthcare professional clearance, or symptom resolution. Each participant in the prospective study had whole blood, serum and a nasopharyngeal or oropharyngeal swab collected by mobile phlebotomists. Participants in the prospective study had the option to provide additional blood draws and questionnaires over a 2-month period. Before DNA extraction, prospective study blood samples were shipped either frozen or at room temperature. TCRbeta CDR3 regions were amplified from genomic DNA using the immunoSEQ Assay, a bias-controlled multiplex PCR. Per the authors' processing: The number of nucleated cells in each sample was estimated by amplification of reference gene primers within the assay. Sequence reads were collapsed and filtered to measure the absolute abundance of every unique TCRbeta CDR3 rearrangement. For each sample, productive Simpson clonality was calculated as the square root of Simpson's diversity index over productive rearrangements. TCRdb provides this immuneACCESS table in a form limited to in-frame rearrangements. Some clones are lacking; in checked studies, under half of them reflect an unresolved V gene, and why the rest are absent is not known. V and J calls and clone size are as listed in that table; D and trimming were resolved from the DNA. The sample includes fewer than 300,000 clones, with around 90% observed a single time. Jointly, the top ten make up 1.1% of the sample.

The origin of this receptor is a woman aged 25 to 39 who had recovered from COVID-19. The sample taken for sequencing was PBMCs or T cells enriched from blood (not recorded which). This sequence uses TRBV3-1 (or the pseudogene TRBV3-2) and TRBJ2-7, with 8 bases in between that match TRBD2. This receptor carries the CDR3 CASSQDRGLAIREQYF. The sequenced DNA: TGTGCCAGCAGCCAAGATCGAGGACTAGCCATAAGAGAGCAGTACTTC.